What follows is one T cell receptor (beta chain) and its context. Its antigen remains unidentified. The CDR3 sequence is 15 residues long. The V and J ends lost 6 bases and 5 bases, in that order; junction bases with no gene match: 6. Germline V CDR1 and CDR2: LNHDA, SQIVND (reference sequence). This entry belongs to a study of beta chain features in type 1 diabetes. Points from the study as a whole: Junctions at VDJ sites from type 1 diabetes patients had fewer insertions and more deletions. TCRB repertoires of naive, central memory and Treg cells appeared more similar among patients than among healthy donors. Among all four CD4+ subsets, Type 1 diabetes patients had TCRB CDR3s that were moderately but significantly shorter.

Expressed TCRB transcripts were sequenced because the entire RNA isolate underwent reverse transcription. The repertoire was sequenced with immunoSEQ multiplex PCR; TCRdb's copy has only in-frame clones and lacks some. The sample holds around 280,000 clones; 15% are singletons and the top ten take about 0.014%. The sample taken for sequencing was naive CD4+ T cells from blood. This TCR was sampled from a young man with type 1 diabetes. The genes are TRBV19 and TRBJ2-1; the match to TRBD2 covers 11 bases. The CDR3 DNA is TGTGCCAGTAGACTTCTAGCGGGGGGCAACAATGAGCAGTTCTTC. Protein product: CASRLLAGGNNEQFF.